The clone carrying this T cell receptor beta chain has a single count. Its antigen is unknown. These data are taken from a study of CD8 T cell repertoires and HIV-1 epitope variants. On the study more broadly: Separate wells received one of Twenty-five Gag or Nef variant peptides.

With 2 bases removed from V and 8 bases from J, the gap between germline ends came to 15 bases. In germline, CDR1 is MNHNY, CDR2 SVGAGI (reference sequence). The CDR3 is made up of 14 amino acids. Measured with immunoSEQ multiplex PCR; TCRdb has only the in-frame clones, and not every one. Here the sample spans 1,000 or so clones, 68% being singletons. The receptor's source is a male donor with HIV. The V and J genes are TRBV6-6 and TRBJ1-2; D remains ambiguous. Sequencing used cultured CD8+ T cells derived from PBMCs. CDR3: CASSYRSHLSGYTF. DNA of the CDR3: TGTGCCAGCAGTTACCGGTCACATTTGAGCGGCTACACCTTC.